This T cell receptor beta chain was identified in a study of T-cell reconstitution after alpha-beta-depleted transplantation in children (dated by TCRdb to about 2016). Some background on the complete study: The study quantitatively tracked T-cell immune reconstitution after TCRalphabeta/CD19-depleted allogeneic hematopoietic cell transplantation in children using TCR repertoire profiling.

Beyond this particular receptor, the publication reports: The frequencies of hyperexpanded clones fell over the following months, and after one year, T-cell counts and TCRbeta diversity were mostly attributed to newly produced T cells. In some patients, the high TCRbeta diversity seen at day 60 was put down to recipient T cells and intrathymic progenitors that had survived conditioning. About two months after transplant, the apparently early recovery of alphabetaT-cell counts reportedly depended on just several hundred clones that had expanded rapidly and came from non-depleted graft cells.

Library preparation used PCR. TCRdb lists the instrument as Illumina HiSeq 2500. TCR libraries were prepared with molecular barcoding, using unique molecular identifiers to normalize TCRbeta repertoire quantification. TCRdb reran the public reads through fastp at Q25 and MiXCR, keeping productive beta chains. All rows with the same CDR3 protein become a single entry with the most common DNA and genes. A total of 65,000 to 75,000 distinct CDR3 sequences appear in this sample, approximately 5% of them only once. The ten largest clones represent 18% of the sample. This clonotype was detected ten times or more. This receptor's antigen is unknown. No per-base quality is available; no much larger clone lies one base away. According to the study, the label for this sample's treatment or condition signals: allogeneic hematopoietic cell transplantation with graft depleted of TCRalphabeta T cells and CD19 B cells. The transplant recipients were children given TCRalphabeta/CD19-depleted allogeneic hematopoietic cell grafts.

The germline V gene encodes CDR1 KGHDR and CDR2 SFDVKD. The CDR3 numbers 16 residues from cysteine through phenylalanine. Only CDR3 DNA remains: 48 bases, in frame from the first base. Trimming at the junction amounts to 4 bases on V and 2 bases on J, and the germline ends lie 15 bases apart. The sequence derives from a boy younger than two who had a stem cell transplant for acute myeloid leukemia, so the T cells may come from the graft donor. This chain is built from TRBV24-1 and TRBJ2-3; the D gene lacks a confident call. The sequenced sample was PBMCs, mostly from graft donor cells, obtained 180 days after TCRalphabeta/CD19-depleted stem cell transplant. Read as DNA, the sequence is TGTGCCACCAGTGACCCGCGACTTACTTACACAGATACGCAGTATTTT. The resulting protein is CATSDPRLTYTDTQYF.